This T cell receptor beta chain was identified during a study of CD8+CD57+ T cells in acquired aplastic anemia. Overall study results and limits: Patients and controls had in common approximately 30 CD8+ CDR3 sequences. Controls and patients did not differ significantly in CD8+ Simpson's diversity.

As regards this clonotype: The antigen is undetermined.

Genomic DNA, serving as template, underwent TCR beta VDJ and CDR3 profiling. TCRdb redid the calling of the reads with MiXCR, one entry per CDR3 protein. The sample includes hundreds of thousands of distinct CDR3 sequences, approximately 58% of them seen just once. The CDR3 covers 16 residues. Germline CDR1 SGDLS, CDR2 YYNGEE. V was shortened by 0 bases and J by 5 bases, with 14 bases between the two germline ends. An expansion of CD8+CD57+ cells by flow cytometry had been shown in patients chosen for sequencing. Patients were treatment-naive when blood was sampled. The source of this sequence is a human donor with aplastic anemia. The sample was sorted CD4+, CD8+, or CD8+CD57+ T cells (not recorded which) from PBMCs. The chain couples TRBV9 to TRBJ2-2, with D possibly TRBD2 on 5 matching bases. This chain's CDR3 is CASSVASSLGTGELFF. The CDR3 DNA reads as TGTGCCAGCAGCGTAGCGTCTAGCCTAGGAACCGGGGAGCTGTTTTTT.